This TCR beta chain comes out of a study of human T cells and chemical hapten exposure. As for the study in general: The sensitizer, 2% DPC, was used on around 2 cm by around 2 cm of upper inner arm skin. Study-wide results and limits: High-frequency TCRs, those above 1 in 1000, stayed the same after DPC sensitization.

Regarding this clonotype: Its antigen is unknown.

Stated time point: patch test 3, about 24 weeks after DPC sensitization. As for treatment: therapeutic diphenylcyclopropenone sensitization with weekly scalp DPC. Non-pregnant alopecia patients aged 18 to 70, suitable for DPC therapy. This CDR3 contains 20 residues. Each CDR3 protein is one row after TCRdb ran MiXCR on the RACE reads. The sample has some 110,000 distinct CDR3 sequences, approximately 10% seen once. The chain joins TRBV21-1 to TRBJ2-3; TRBD2, as called in the table, went unchecked against the DNA. TRBV21-1 is a pseudogene. The specimen comprised whole blood, sampled in connection with sensitization to the hapten diphenylcyclopropenone (DPC). This TCR came from a woman aged 50 to 60 with alopecia areata. Some clones in this sample may be carry-over from other donors' samples. The CDR3, as DNA: TGTGCCAGCAGCAAATTCCCGCCGCGGACTAGCGGGGATAGCACAGATACGAAGTATTTT. Encoded protein: CASSKFPPRTSGDSTDTKYF.